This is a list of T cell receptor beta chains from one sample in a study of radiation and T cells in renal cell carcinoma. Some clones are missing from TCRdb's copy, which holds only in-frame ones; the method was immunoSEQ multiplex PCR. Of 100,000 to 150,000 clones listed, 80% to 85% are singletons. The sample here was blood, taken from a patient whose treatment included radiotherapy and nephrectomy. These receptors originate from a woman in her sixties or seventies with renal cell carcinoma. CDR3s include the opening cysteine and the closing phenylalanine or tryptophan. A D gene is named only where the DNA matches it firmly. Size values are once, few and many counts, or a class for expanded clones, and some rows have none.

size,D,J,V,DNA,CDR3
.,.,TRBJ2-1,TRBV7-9,TGTGCCAGCAGCTTAGGGTATGGCGCCGACAATGAGCAGTTCTTC,CASSLGYGADNEQFF
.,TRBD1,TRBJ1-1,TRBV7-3,TGTGCCAGCACCACGACAGGGGGCGTGATCACTGAAGCTTTCTTT,CASTTTGGVITEAFF
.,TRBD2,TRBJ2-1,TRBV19,TGTGCCAGTAGGGGCGGGAGGATGGATGAGCAGTTCTTC,CASRGGRMDEQFF
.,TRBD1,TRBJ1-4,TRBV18,TGTGCCAGCTCGACAGGGGCAGCTAATGAAAAACTGTTTTTT,CASSTGAANEKLFF
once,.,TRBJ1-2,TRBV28,TGTGCCAGCAGTTTGGAGCTCTATGGCTACACCTTC,CASSLELYGYTF
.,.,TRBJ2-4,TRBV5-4,TGTGCCAGCAGCTTGGAAAACATTCAGTACTTC,CASSLENIQYF
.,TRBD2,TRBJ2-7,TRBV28,TGTGCCAGCAGCCCTAGCGGGAGGGCCTACGAGCAGTACTTC,CASSPSGRAYEQYF
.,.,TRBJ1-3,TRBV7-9,TGTGCCAGCTCCATGGAATTCACCATATATTTT,CASSMEFTIYF
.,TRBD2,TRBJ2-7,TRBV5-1,TGCGCCAGCAGCTTGGCTGGGGAGGGAACGGAATACTTC,CASSLAGEGTEYF
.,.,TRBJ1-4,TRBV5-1,TGCGCCAGCAGCTTGGATGGGAGGACTAATGAAAAACTGTTTTTT,CASSLDGRTNEKLFF
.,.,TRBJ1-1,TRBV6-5,TGTGCCAGCAGCAGGGGTACTGAAGCTTTCTTT,CASSRGTEAFF
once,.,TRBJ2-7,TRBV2,TGTGCCAGCAGCATGGGACATACGTCGGCCGAGCAGTACTTC,CASSMGHTSAEQYF
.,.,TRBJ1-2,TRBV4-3,TGCGCCAGCAGCCAAGATATGGGGACGGTCGACTATGGCTACACCTTC,CASSQDMGTVDYGYTF
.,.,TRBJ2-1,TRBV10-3,TGTGCCATCGCAGGGGTAGGTAACTACAATGAGCAGTTCTTC,CAIAGVGNYNEQFF
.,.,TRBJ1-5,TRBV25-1,TGTGCCAGCAGTGAGCTCCAGGCCGATCAGCCCCAGCATTTT,CASSELQADQPQHF
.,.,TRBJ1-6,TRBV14,TGTGCCAGCAGCCCTTCACAGTATAATTCACCCCTCCACTTT,CASSPSQYNSPLHF
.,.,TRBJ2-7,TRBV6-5,TGTGCCAGCAGTTACTCGAGGACAGAGACCTACGAGCAGTACTTC,CASSYSRTETYEQYF
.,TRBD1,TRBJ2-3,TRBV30,TGTGCCTGGCTCAGACAGGGGAGCACAGATACGCAGTATTTT,CAWLRQGSTDTQYF
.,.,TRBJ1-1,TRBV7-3,TGTGCCAGCAGCCCGGGATCATCCAACACTGAAGCTTTCTTT,CASSPGSSNTEAFF
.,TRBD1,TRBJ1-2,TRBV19,TGTGCCAGTAGTAGGGGGACAGGGCACGGCTACACCTTC,CASSRGTGHGYTF